This TCR beta chain is from a study of shared clonotypes between healthy human individuals. The germline V gene encodes CDR1 MGHRA and CDR2 YSYEKL. V dropped 1 base and J dropped 4 bases, with 13 bases sitting between them. CDR3 length equals 15 residues. Assay used: immunoSEQ multiplex PCR; TCRdb lists only in-frame clones, some missing. Among about 2.4 million clones listed, roughly 93% were seen once. This TCR derives from a young man in good health. Some clones in this sample may be carry-over from other donors' samples. The chain couples TRBV4-1 to TRBJ1-2; D is unclear. Sequenced input: naive CD4+ T cells from PBMCs. The subset here: CD45RA+ positively selected. As DNA, the CDR3 is TGCGCCAGCAGCCAAGCTTCCGTGACCAGCTATGGCTACACCTTC. Amino acid sequence: CASSQASVTSYGYTF.